This T cell receptor (beta chain) was recorded in a study of cytomegalovirus exposure and HLA in healthy donors. General study results and limits: In a later analysis, at a false discovery rate of 0.05, roughly 17,000 TCR beta sequences were associated with HLA alleles.

PCR involved 60 Vbeta and 13 Jbeta primers. The method was immunoSEQ multiplex PCR; TCRdb's version includes in-frame clones alone and lacks a portion of them. The table shows just over 200,000 clones, with around 85% occurring only once. This clone turned up a few times. Its target is not known. The TCR was taken from a man aged 50 or older in good health and CMV-seronegative. The specimen sequenced was PBMCs.

The CDR3 here is CASTDSLDEINQPQHF. The CDR3 region has the DNA TGTGCCAGCACGGACAGTCTTGACGAGATCAATCAGCCCCAGCATTTT. This rearrangement joins TRBV6-4 to TRBJ1-5, with D maybe TRBD1 (6 bases). The V gene's germline CDR1 is MRHNA and CDR2 SNTAGT. This CDR3 is 16 amino acids long. V was clipped by 7 bases and J by 3 bases, with 19 bases between them.